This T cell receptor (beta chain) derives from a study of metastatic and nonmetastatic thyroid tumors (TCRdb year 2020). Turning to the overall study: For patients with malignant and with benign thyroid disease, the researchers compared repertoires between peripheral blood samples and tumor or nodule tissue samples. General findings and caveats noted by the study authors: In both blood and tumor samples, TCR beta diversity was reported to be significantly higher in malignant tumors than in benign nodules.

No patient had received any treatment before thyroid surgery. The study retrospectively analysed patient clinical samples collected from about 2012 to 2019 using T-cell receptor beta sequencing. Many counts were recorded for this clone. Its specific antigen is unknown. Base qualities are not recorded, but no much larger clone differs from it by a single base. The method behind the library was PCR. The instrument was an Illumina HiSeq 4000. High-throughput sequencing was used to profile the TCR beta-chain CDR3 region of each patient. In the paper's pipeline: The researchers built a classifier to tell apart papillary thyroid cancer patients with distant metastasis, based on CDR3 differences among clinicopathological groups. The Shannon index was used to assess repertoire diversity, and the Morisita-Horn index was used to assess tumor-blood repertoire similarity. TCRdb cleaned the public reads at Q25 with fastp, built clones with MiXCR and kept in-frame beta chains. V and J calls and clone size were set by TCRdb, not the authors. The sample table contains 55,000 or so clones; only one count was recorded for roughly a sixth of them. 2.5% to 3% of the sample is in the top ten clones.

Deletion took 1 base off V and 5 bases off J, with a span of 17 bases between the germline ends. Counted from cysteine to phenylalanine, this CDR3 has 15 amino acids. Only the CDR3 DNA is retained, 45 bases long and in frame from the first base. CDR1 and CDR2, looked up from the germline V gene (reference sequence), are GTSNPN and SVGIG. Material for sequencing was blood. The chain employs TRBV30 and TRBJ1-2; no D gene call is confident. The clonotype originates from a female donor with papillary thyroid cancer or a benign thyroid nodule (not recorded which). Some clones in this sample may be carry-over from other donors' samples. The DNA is TGTGCCTGGAGTGGTTGGGGAGAGGACCTATATGGCTACACCTTC. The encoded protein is CAWSGWGEDLYGYTF.